What follows are 14 T cell receptor beta chains derived from one specimen sequenced in a study of graft-versus-host responses after intestinal transplantation. Here immunoSEQ multiplex PCR was the method, and the copy in TCRdb shows in-frame clones only, minus some. Of over 85,000 clones in the sample, over 85% were seen once. The antigens for these receptors are not known. This material consisted of unstimulated CD8+ T cells sorted from spleen or lymph node cells, taken before intestinal transplant. These receptors all stem from a human donor who received an intestinal transplant.

This chain links TRBV10-3 with TRBJ1-1; D is uncertain. Germline CDR1 ENHRY, CDR2 SYGVKD. V lost 3 bases, J lost 6 bases, and 11 bases lay in between. The CDR3 spans 13 residues. The CDR3 sequence: CAISDRLLAEAFF. Written as DNA, the CDR3 is TGTGCCATCAGTGACCGATTACTCGCTGAAGCTTTCTTT.

The V call is TRBV5-6, the J call TRBJ2-3; D ambiguous. Trimming removed 0 bases at V and 2 bases at J, with 13 bases between. The CDR3 loop spans 16 amino acids. Germline-derived CDR1 and CDR2 are SGHDT and YYEEEE. The CDR3 DNA is TGTGCCAGCAGCTTGGCTGTTTCGAAACTCACAGATACGCAGTATTTT. This encodes CASSLAVSKLTDTQYF.

The rearrangement joins TRBV10-3 to TRBJ1-6; 9 positions match TRBD1. The CDR3 has 14 residues. V shed 6 bases, J shed 10 bases, and the junction held 7 bases outside the gene matches. The V gene's germline CDR1 is ENHRY and CDR2 SYGVKD. The CDR3 bases are TGTGCCATCAGAGAGACAGGGGGGGGGTCACCCCTCCACTTT. Encoded protein: CAIRETGGGSPLHF.

The genes are TRBV30 and TRBJ1-5; D remains unclear. Trimming cost V 6 bases and J 2 bases, with 11 bases left between them. Germline V gene lookup returns CDR1 GTSNPN and CDR2 SVGIG (reference sequence). CDR3 length: 13 residues. CDR3 in DNA: TGTGCCTGTGGGGAGGGAGGCAATCAGCCCCAGCATTTT. It specifies CACGEGGNQPQHF. The whole variable domain, remainder taken from reference TRBV30 and TRBJ1-5, is SQTIHQWPATLVQPVGSPLSLECTVEGTSNPNLYWYRQAAGRGLQLLFYSVGIGQISSEVPQNLSASRPQDRQFILSSKKLLLSDSGFYLCACGEGGNQPQHFGDGTRLSIL.

The rearrangement links TRBV7-8 to TRBJ2-1; 9 nucleotides align to TRBD2. The length of the CDR3 is 15 residues. CDR1 SGHVS and CDR2 FQNEAQ come from the germline V gene. V was clipped by 1 base and J by 6 bases; unmatched bases: 4. The CDR3 loop is CASSLGGRGGNEQFF. The CDR3 DNA reads as TGTGCCAGCAGCTTAGGCGGGAGGGGGGGCAATGAGCAGTTCTTC.

The DNA for the CDR3 is TGTGCCAGCAGTTTTGACAGGGATTACGAGCAGTACTTC. Translation gives CASSFDRDYEQYF. The gene calls are TRBV27 and TRBJ2-7; 7 bases are shared with TRBD1. The CDR3 is 13 residues long. Germline CDR1 reads MNHEY; CDR2 reads SMNVEV (reference sequence). After removal of 3 bases from V and 4 bases from J, the junction contained 3 bases not matched to a gene.

The genes are TRBV4-1 and TRBJ2-7, with D unresolved. The CDR3 is 15 residues long. Trimming removed 1 base at V and 1 base at J, with 11 bases between. Germline CDR1 and CDR2: MGHRA and YSYEKL. The chain's CDR3 is CASSQVAALSYEQYF. The CDR3 DNA reads TGCGCCAGCAGCCAAGTGGCCGCCTTATCCTACGAGCAGTACTTC.

The CDR3 coding sequence is TGCGCCAGCAGCGGGGACAGGGGGACCCTCACTTACGAGCAGTACTTC. Translated, it gives CASSGDRGTLTYEQYF. The V call is TRBV5-1, the J call TRBJ2-7, with 11 bases aligning to TRBD1. The CDR3 is 16 amino acids. Germline V gene lookup returns CDR1 SGHRS and CDR2 YFSETQ. V was clipped by 4 bases and J by 4 bases; unmatched bases: 10.

The rearrangement joins TRBV5-1 to TRBJ2-7; 15 nucleotides align to TRBD2. The CDR3 runs 16 residues. Germline V gene data show CDR1 as SGHRS and CDR2 as YFSETQ. Trimming removed 7 bases from V and 3 bases from J; junction bases left unmatched: 8. For the CDR3, the DNA is TGCGCCAGCTCCGGGACTAGCGGGGGGCCCATCTACGAGCAGTACTTC. Protein sequence: CASSGTSGGPIYEQYF.

V is TRBV4-3 and J is TRBJ2-7; 7 nucleotides match TRBD1. The CDR3 spans 16 residues. Germline V gives CDR1 LGHNA, CDR2 YSLEER. Trimming at V came to 1 base and at J to 3 bases, leaving 9 bases not matched to a gene. This CDR3 reads CASSQGVGGQIYEQYF. Written as DNA, the CDR3 is TGCGCCAGCAGCCAAGGCGTAGGGGGACAGATCTACGAGCAGTACTTC.

The chain couples TRBV15 to TRBJ2-1; D possibly corresponds to TRBD2 (6 bases). The CDR3 consists of 17 residues. Trimming stripped 5 bases from V and 4 bases from J, with 21 bases between. Germline CDR1 is LNHNV and CDR2 is YYDKDF (reference sequence). CDR3 protein: CATSGASTETRYNEQFF. CDR3 sequence (DNA): TGTGCCACCAGCGGAGCCTCTACCGAGACTAGGTACAATGAGCAGTTCTTC.

V and J are TRBV15 and TRBJ2-2, with 7 bases identical to TRBD1. J gave up 1 base and V 3 bases, and 8 bases lay outside the gene matches. Germline lookup yields CDR1 LNHNV and CDR2 YYDKDF (reference sequence). The CDR3 is made up of 17 amino acids. CDR3 residues: CATSRGQLGVNTGELFF. The DNA of the CDR3 is TGTGCCACCAGCAGGGGACAGTTAGGGGTGAACACCGGGGAGCTGTTTTTT. The full variable domain, its missing parts supplied by reference TRBV15 and TRBJ2-2, is DAMVIQNPRYQVTQFGKPVTLSCSQTLNHNVMYWYQQKSSQAPKLLFHYYDKDFNNEADTPDNFQSRRPNTSFCFLDIRSPGLGDTAMYLCATSRGQLGVNTGELFFGEGSRLTVL.

This clone was picked up one time. V usage is TRBV7-7 and J usage is TRBJ2-7; TRBD1 agrees at 9 bases. This CDR3 comprises 14 residues. V trimming: 3 bases; J trimming: 5 bases; junction bases outside the gene matches: 5. The germline V gene has CDR1 SSHAT and CDR2 FNYEAQ (reference sequence). CDR3 amino acids: CASSLGQGFDEQYF. The CDR3 region has the DNA TGTGCCAGCAGCTTGGGACAGGGCTTCGACGAGCAGTACTTC. The whole variable domain, filled in from reference TRBV7-7 and TRBJ2-7, reads GAGVSQSPRYKVTKRGQDVTLRCDPISSHATLYWYQQALGQGPEFLTYFNYEAQPDKSGLPSDRFSAERPEGSISTLTIQRTEQRDSAMYRCASSLGQGFDEQYFGPGTRLTVT.

The V gene is TRBV5-1, the J gene TRBJ2-7; TRBD1 aligns across 11 bases. The CDR3 consists of 18 residues. J was trimmed by 5 bases and V by 0 bases; bases with no gene match: 13. Looked up from germline, CDR1 is SGHRS and CDR2 is YFSETQ. CDR3 bases: TGCGCCAGCAGCTTGGAGAATCAGGACAGGGGGCTAGGAGACGAGCAGTACTTC. Amino acid sequence: CASSLENQDRGLGDEQYF. Looking up the rest from reference TRBV5-1 and TRBJ2-7 gives the full variable domain: KAGVTQTPRYLIKTRGQQVTLSCSPISGHRSVSWYQQTPGQGLQFLFEYFSETQRNKGNFPGRFSGRQFSNSRSEMNVSTLELGDSALYLCASSLENQDRGLGDEQYFGPGTRLTVT.